These T cell receptor beta chains were read from a single sample in a study of regulatory T cells in long-lasting Graves disease. TCRdb reprocessed the multiplex PCR reads with MiXCR, giving one entry per CDR3 protein. There are under 500,000 distinct CDR3 sequences in the sample; more than 20% occur only once, and about 20% lies in the top ten. The sample in question was peripheral blood mononuclear cells (PBMCs), obtained when the disease was refractory, from a patient treated with antithyroid drugs. The receptors here all came from a female donor with Graves disease. The CDR3 runs from the conserved cysteine through the conserved F or W. D genes are given only for firm matches. Where a row states a size, it is once, few, many or the class of an expanded clone; other rows omit it.

clone size	J gene	D gene	V gene	CDR3 length	CDR3 DNA	CDR3 protein
many	TRBJ1-1	-	TRBV28	15	TGTGCCAGCAGTCCCATCAGCCGGTTTGGGACTGAAGCTTTCTTT	CASSPISRFGTEAFF
many	TRBJ2-7	-	TRBV11-2	15	TGTGCCAGCAGCTCCCGTCCGGACAGCTCCTACGAGCAGTACTTC	CASSSRPDSSYEQYF
-	TRBJ1-5	-	TRBV6-1	14	TGTGCCAGCAGCCAGGCCCCGGGGAATCAGCCCCAGCATTTT	CASSQAPGNQPQHF
many	TRBJ1-1	-	TRBV6-1	17	TGTGCCAGCAGTGACCTATCGTGGGGGGCTATGAACACTGAAGCTTTCTTT	CASSDLSWGAMNTEAFF
many	TRBJ2-7	TRBD2	TRBV5-1	16	TGCGCCAGCAGCTTGGCGTCTAGCGGGATGGTCTACGAGCAGTACTTC	CASSLASSGMVYEQYF
few	TRBJ1-4	TRBD1	TRBV7-9	15	TGTGCCAGCAGCCAAACACAGGGGGTAGGGGAAAAACTGTTTTTT	CASSQTQGVGEKLFF
many	TRBJ2-5	-	TRBV7-2	12	TGTGCCAGCAGCGCACCCCAAGAGACCCAGTACTTC	CASSAPQETQYF
many	TRBJ1-2	-	TRBV12-3/TRBV12-4	11	TGTGCCAGCAGAACAGTGGGTGGCTACACCTTC	CASRTVGGYTF
few	TRBJ2-7	TRBD1	TRBV20-1	13	TGCAGTGCTTCACCGGGACAGGGGGGAGAGCAGTACTTC	CSASPGQGGEQYF
few	TRBJ1-5	TRBD1	TRBV28	20	TGTGCCAGCAGTTTCCGCCCGGGACAGGGAGGAATTTATAGCAATCAGCCCCAGCATTTT	CASSFRPGQGGIYSNQPQHF
-	TRBJ2-7	TRBD1	TRBV29-1	15	TGCAGCGTTACACACTCCGGGACAGGGGGAGGAGAGCAGTACTTC	CSVTHSGTGGGEQYF
few	TRBJ2-5	TRBD1	TRBV18	14	TGTGCCAGCTCACCACCGGGACAGGCCCCAAGCCAGTACTTC	CASSPPGQAPSQYF
once	TRBJ1-4	TRBD1	TRBV29-1	14	TGCAGCGCGACAGGGAAAGCAACTAATGAAAAACTGTTTTTT	CSATGKATNEKLFF
few	TRBJ2-7	-	TRBV12-3/TRBV12-4	13	TGTGCCAGCAGTTCAGGATCCGCGTACGAGCAGTACTTC	CASSSGSAYEQYF
-	TRBJ2-7	-	TRBV29-1	14	TGCAGCGTTATAACGGCGAGTCAAGCCTACGAGCAGTACTTC	CSVITASQAYEQYF
many	TRBJ1-2	-	TRBV7-2	12	TGTGCCAGCAGCCCCGTGTTAGGCGGCTACACCTTC	CASSPVLGGYTF
many	TRBJ2-7	-	TRBV2	15	TGTGCCAGCAGTGAAGGGTCAAGTGCCGTATACGAGCAGTACTTC	CASSEGSSAVYEQYF
many	TRBJ2-2	-	TRBV3-1	17	TGTGCCAGCAGCCAAGAGCGGTTTGGGGGAAGAACCGGGGAGCTGTTTTTT	CASSQERFGGRTGELFF
few	TRBJ2-7	TRBD1	TRBV6-2/TRBV6-3	14	TGTGCCAGCAGTTACCGACAGGGAGCCTACGAGCAGTACTTC	CASSYRQGAYEQYF
-	TRBJ1-1	TRBD1	TRBV30	12	TGTGCCTGGGGGGACAGGGACACTGAAGCTTTCTTT	CAWGDRDTEAFF
-	TRBJ2-7	-	TRBV20-1	15	TGCAGTGCTAGCGGCGCAAGTTTAAGTAGCTACGAGCAGTACTTC	CSASGASLSSYEQYF
many	TRBJ1-4	-	TRBV6-1	14	TGTGCCAGCATCCTCGGGGGGCCTAATGAAAAACTGTTTTTT	CASILGGPNEKLFF
-	TRBJ2-5	-	TRBV19	14	TGTGCCAGTAGTATTAGGGTGGGAGCCGAGACCCAGTACTTC	CASSIRVGAETQYF
many	TRBJ1-1	TRBD1	TRBV7-9	14	TGTGCCAGCAGCCCGACAGGGGTGAACACTGAAGCTTTCTTT	CASSPTGVNTEAFF
many	TRBJ2-2	-	TRBV5-6	12	TGTGCCAGCAGCGCAAGGGGAAGGGAGCTGTTTTTT	CASSARGRELFF
many	TRBJ1-2	TRBD1	TRBV12-3/TRBV12-4	13	TGTGCCAGCAGTTCCAGGGGGATCTATGGCTACACCTTC	CASSSRGIYGYTF